This entry concerns a single T cell receptor beta chain. In the authors' workflow: Amplified reference gene primers provided the basis for estimating nucleated cell counts. Some clones are missing from TCRdb's copy, which holds only in-frame ones; the method was immunoSEQ multiplex PCR. The DNA was the basis for D and trimming; V, J and clone size are from that table. Seen here are about 530,000 clones, 85% to 90% observed once, and the top ten hold roughly 8.3%. V lost 6 bases, J lost 2 bases, and 6 bases stayed unmatched. This CDR3 is 15 amino acids long. Germline V lookup: CDR1 MNHEY, CDR2 SVGAGI. The sample is drawn from a study of blood T cell repertoires in COVID-19. Study-level information: PBMCs, B-cell-depleted T cells, or T cells were the source of the cDNA or gDNA that made up the material.

V gene TRBV6-5 combines with J gene TRBJ2-7; 11 bases match TRBD1. The sample taken for sequencing was peripheral blood. The receptor was isolated from a woman between 50 and 59 years old with COVID-19, enrolled during active disease. This chain's CDR3 is CASSIAGQGAYEQYF. CDR3 sequence (DNA): TGTGCCAGCAGCATAGCGGGACAGGGGGCCTACGAGCAGTACTTC.